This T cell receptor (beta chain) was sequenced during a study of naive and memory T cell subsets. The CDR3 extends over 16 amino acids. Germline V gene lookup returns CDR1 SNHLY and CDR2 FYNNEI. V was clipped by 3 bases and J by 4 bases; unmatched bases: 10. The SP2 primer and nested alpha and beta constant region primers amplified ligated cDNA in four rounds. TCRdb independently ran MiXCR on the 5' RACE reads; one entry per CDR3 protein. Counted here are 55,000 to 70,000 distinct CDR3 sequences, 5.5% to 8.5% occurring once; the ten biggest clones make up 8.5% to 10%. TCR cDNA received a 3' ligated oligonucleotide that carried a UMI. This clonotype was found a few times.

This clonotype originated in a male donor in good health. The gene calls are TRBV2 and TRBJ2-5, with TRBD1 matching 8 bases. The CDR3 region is CASSEFLEDRAETQYF. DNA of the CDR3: TGTGCCAGCAGTGAGTTTTTGGAGGACAGGGCAGAGACCCAGTACTTC.